This TCR beta chain was profiled in a study of metastatic and nonmetastatic thyroid tumors. No treatment of any kind had been given to any patient before thyroid surgery. Via MiXCR, TCRdb re-called the PCR reads. The table includes tens of thousands of clones, around 20% detected once. Germline V gives CDR1 SGHNT, CDR2 YENEEA. The CDR3 is 14 residues long. Unmatched junction bases numbered 1, after V lost 3 bases and J lost 1 base. The chain uses TRBV11-3 and TRBJ1-1, with 8 bases identical to TRBD1. The TCR comes from a female donor with papillary thyroid cancer or a benign thyroid nodule (not recorded which). Some clones in this sample may be carry-over from other donors' samples. Sequencing used blood. CDR3 amino acids: CASSFGTGNTEAFF. DNA for the CDR3: TGTGCCAGCAGCTTTGGGACAGGGAACACTGAAGCTTTCTTT.